This TCR beta chain was obtained from a study of T cell responses to AZD1222 COVID-19 vaccine. The study, taken as a whole, reports: Unmutated variant regions are reportedly the target of nearly half of TCRs that are spike-specific. Spike-wide vaccine-associated CD4 TCRs dominated at 160-218 and 743-854.

V trimming: 7 bases; J trimming: 1 base; junction bases outside the gene matches: 11. This CDR3 comprises 18 residues. CDR1 and CDR2 from the germline V gene are MDHEN and SYDVKM. Some clones are missing from TCRdb's copy, which holds only in-frame ones; the method was immunoSEQ multiplex PCR. The sample contains 140,000 or so clones, 85% to 95% of which appear only once. As concerns this clone: No antigen is known for it.

The genes are TRBV28 and TRBJ2-3, with 13 nucleotides matching TRBD2. This specimen was peripheral blood, taken after recovery from COVID-19. The source is an adult who had recovered from COVID-19. For the CDR3, the DNA is TGTGCCAGCACCGACGCAACTAGCGGGAGGGTTGGCACAGATACGCAGTATTTT. Protein: CASTDATSGRVGTDTQYF.